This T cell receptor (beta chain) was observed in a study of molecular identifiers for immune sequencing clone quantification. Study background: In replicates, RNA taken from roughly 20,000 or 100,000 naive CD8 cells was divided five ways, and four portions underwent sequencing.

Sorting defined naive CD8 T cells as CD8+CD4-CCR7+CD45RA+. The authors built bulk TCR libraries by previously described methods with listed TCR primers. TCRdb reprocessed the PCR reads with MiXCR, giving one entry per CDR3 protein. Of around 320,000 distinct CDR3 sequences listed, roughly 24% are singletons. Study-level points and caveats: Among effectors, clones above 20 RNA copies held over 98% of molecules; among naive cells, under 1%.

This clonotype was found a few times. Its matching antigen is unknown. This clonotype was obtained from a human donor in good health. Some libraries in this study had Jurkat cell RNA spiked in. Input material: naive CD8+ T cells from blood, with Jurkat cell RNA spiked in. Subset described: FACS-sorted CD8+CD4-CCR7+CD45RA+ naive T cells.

The CDR3 spells CAGTRQNTDTQYF. The CDR3 DNA is TGTGCCGGGACCCGGCAAAACACAGATACGCAGTATTTT. V and J are TRBV7-9 and TRBJ2-3, with D perhaps assigned TRBD1 or TRBD2 (5 bases each). The CDR3 consists of 13 residues. Trimming cost V 11 bases and J 2 bases, with 14 bases left between them. The germline gives CDR1 SEHNR, CDR2 FQNEAQ (reference sequence).